One and the same sample provided the 27 T cell receptor beta chains below, sequenced in a study of blood T cell repertoires in COVID-19. Only in-frame clones appear in the TCRdb table, and some are missing; sequencing was by immunoSEQ multiplex PCR. In the table there are over 120,000 clones, about 89% of which are singletons. Specimen: peripheral blood. These TCRs come from a man aged 50 to 60 who had recovered from COVID-19.

This chain connects TRBV15 to TRBJ1-1, with 8 bases identical to TRBD1. Germline CDR1 and CDR2: LNHNV and YYDKDF (reference sequence). J gave up 2 bases and V 1 base, and 6 bases lay outside the gene matches. The CDR3 loop spans 16 amino acids. CDR3 sequence (DNA): TGTGCCACCAGCAGAGGCATGACAGGGGAAAACACTGAAGCTTTCTTT. Translated, it gives CATSRGMTGENTEAFF. Supplemented by reference TRBV15 and TRBJ1-1, the full variable domain reads DAMVIQNPRYQVTQFGKPVTLSCSQTLNHNVMYWYQQKSSQAPKLLFHYYDKDFNNEADTPDNFQSRRPNTSFCFLDIRSPGLGDTAMYLCATSRGMTGENTEAFFGQGTRLTVV.

This clone occurred a few times. The chain carries TRBV12-3 or TRBV12-4 and TRBJ2-2; D gene ambiguous. This CDR3 contains 12 residues. V was shortened by 3 bases and J by 6 bases, with 5 bases between the two germline ends. CDR3 in amino acids: CASSFPAGELFF. The CDR3 bases are TGTGCCAGCAGTTTCCCCGCCGGGGAGCTGTTTTTT.

This clone was seen more than once but under ten times. The CDR3 DNA is TGTGCCAGCAGCTCCTTTGGGACAGCCACTGAAGCTTTCTTT. It codes for CASSSFGTATEAFF. This chain connects TRBV7-2 to TRBJ1-1; 7 positions agree with TRBD1. Germline lookup yields CDR1 SGHTA and CDR2 FQGNSA. The CDR3 extends over 14 amino acids. The junction had 6 bases not matched to a gene; V was cut back by 4 bases and J by 4 bases.

V is TRBV2 and J is TRBJ1-6; D unclear. Trimming cost V 8 bases and J 7 bases, with 12 bases left between them. The CDR3 sequence is 13 residues long. The germline V gene has CDR1 SNHLY and CDR2 FYNNEI. The CDR3 spells CASRRVRNSPLHF. The CDR3 DNA sequence: TGTGCCAGCCGGAGGGTAAGGAATTCACCCCTCCACTTT. Variable domain in full (rest from reference TRBV2 and TRBJ1-6): EPEVTQTPSHQVTQMGQEVILRCVPISNHLYFYWYRQILGQKVEFLVSFYNNEISEKSEIFDDQFSVERPDGSNFTLKIRSTKLEDSAMYFCASRRVRNSPLHFGNGTRLTVT.

J is TRBJ2-1 and V is TRBV11-1; 7 bases map to TRBD1. Losses at the gene ends were 8 bases for V and 1 base for J; bases not matched to a gene: 11. The germline CDR1 and CDR2 sequences are SGHAT and FQDESV (reference sequence). This CDR3 has 16 amino acids. The CDR3 protein is CASRSRGLASYNEQFF. CDR3 DNA: TGTGCCAGCCGCTCCAGGGGGTTAGCTTCCTACAATGAGCAGTTCTTC.

This chain connects TRBV6-1 to TRBJ2-5, with 8 positions matching TRBD2. With 4 bases clipped from V and 1 base from J, the junction kept 8 bases outside the gene matches. Germline loops: CDR1 MNHNS, CDR2 SASEGT. The CDR3 length is 16 residues. The CDR3 spells CASSGPSGPFQETQYF. DNA of the CDR3: TGTGCCAGCAGTGGTCCTAGCGGGCCTTTCCAAGAGACCCAGTACTTC.

V gene TRBV11-2 combines with J gene TRBJ2-5; 15 bases agree with TRBD2. CDR1 and CDR2 from the germline V gene are SGHAT and FQNNGV. CDR3 length equals 16 residues. With V trimmed by 6 bases and J by 2 bases, 4 bases remained unmatched. The CDR3 DNA reads TGTGCCAGCAGTCGCGGGACTAGCGGGGGGCAAGAGACCCAGTACTTC. This sequence encodes CASSRGTSGGQETQYF. The full variable domain, its missing parts supplied by reference TRBV11-2 and TRBJ2-5, is EAGVAQSPRYKIIEKRQSVAFWCNPISGHATLYWYQQILGQGPKLLIQFQNNGVVDDSQLPKDRFSAERLKGVDSTLKIQPAKLEDSAVYLCASSRGTSGGQETQYFGPGTRLLVL.

This chain joins TRBV28 and TRBJ2-7; TRBD2 aligns across 8 bases. Germline values: CDR1 MDHEN, CDR2 SYDVKM. The CDR3 spans 15 residues. Germline trimming cut 3 bases from V and 4 bases from J; bases unmatched to any gene: 8. The CDR3 reads CASSFPAGGLYEQYF. CDR3 nucleotide sequence: TGTGCCAGCAGTTTTCCGGCGGGGGGCCTATACGAGCAGTACTTC.

The rearrangement joins TRBV4-1 to TRBJ2-7, with D perhaps matching TRBD1 (6 bases). This CDR3 has 15 residues. Germline loops: CDR1 MGHRA, CDR2 YSYEKL. V was pared by 1 base and J by 3 bases, with 13 bases between. CDR3 residues: CASSQAWDTYYEQYF. The CDR3 DNA sequence: TGCGCCAGCAGCCAAGCCTGGGACACCTACTACGAGCAGTACTTC.

Points on this clone: Other nucleotide sequences from this sample produce the same CDR3. This chain uses TRBV19 with TRBJ2-3, with 9 bases identical to TRBD1. J gave up 1 base and V 5 bases, and 4 bases lay outside the gene matches. The germline CDR1 and CDR2 sequences are LNHDA and SQIVND (reference sequence). This CDR3 has 15 amino acids. CDR3 amino acids: CASSPRDRGTDTQYF. The CDR3 DNA reads TGTGCCAGTAGTCCCCGGGACAGGGGCACAGATACGCAGTATTTT.

This clone was found once. This chain uses TRBV19 with TRBJ1-1; 9 bases map to TRBD1. The CDR3 runs to 18 residues. Germline V gene sequence: CDR1 LNHDA, CDR2 SQIVND (reference sequence). V dropped 1 base and J dropped 0; count of bases not matched to a gene: 9. In DNA form, the CDR3 reads TGTGCCAGTAGTATAGTTCCCGCTGGGACAGGGCTGAACACTGAAGCTTTCTTT. Its protein product is CASSIVPAGTGLNTEAFF.

The chain joins TRBV19 to TRBJ1-6, with unresolved D. The CDR3 sequence is 15 residues long. With 6 bases removed from V and 0 bases from J, the gap between germline ends came to 9 bases. Germline loops: CDR1 LNHDA, CDR2 SQIVND (reference sequence). The CDR3 bases are TGTGCCAGTAGCCTAGGGAGCTCCTATAATTCACCCCTCCACTTT. Translated: CASSLGSSYNSPLHF.

The V call is TRBV7-2, the J call TRBJ2-7; D is perhaps TRBD2 (6 bases). The CDR3 extends over 15 amino acids. V lost 5 bases, J lost 3 bases, and 17 bases lay in between. CDR1 is SGHTA and CDR2 is FQGNSA in the germline V gene. This CDR3 reads CASSRDSGLYYEQYF. Here the CDR3 DNA reads TGTGCCAGCAGCCGTGATAGCGGCCTATACTACGAGCAGTACTTC.

The J gene is TRBJ1-2, the V gene TRBV6-5; 9 nucleotides match TRBD1. The germline CDR1 and CDR2 sequences are MNHEY and SVGAGI. After removal of 4 bases from V and 7 bases from J, the junction contained 10 bases not matched to a gene. There are 15 residues in the CDR3. CDR3 bases: TGTGCCAGCAGTTCCTCCGGGACAGGGTGGGGTGGCTACACCTTC. It specifies CASSSSGTGWGGYTF.

The gene calls are TRBV2 and TRBJ2-3, with 8 bases that match TRBD1. V dropped 6 bases and J dropped 2; count of bases not matched to a gene: 10. CDR1 and CDR2 from the germline V gene are SNHLY and FYNNEI. The CDR3 length is 16 residues. CDR3 in amino acids: CASRRKQGGSTDTQYF. The CDR3 nucleotides are TGTGCCAGCAGACGAAAACAGGGGGGATCCACAGATACGCAGTATTTT.

The genes are TRBV5-1 and TRBJ2-3; TRBD2 matches 8 bases. CDR3 length equals 16 residues. Germline CDR1 reads SGHRS; CDR2 reads YFSETQ. After removal of 2 bases from V and 0 bases from J, the junction contained 5 bases not matched to a gene. The chain's CDR3 is CASSFLAGSSTDTQYF. Written as DNA, the CDR3 is TGCGCCAGCAGCTTTCTAGCGGGTTCTAGCACAGATACGCAGTATTTT.

V and J are TRBV7-6 and TRBJ2-7, with 10 bases lining up with TRBD1. The CDR3 spans 14 residues. Germline lookup yields CDR1 SGHVS and CDR2 FNYEAQ. The trim removed 5 bases at V and 4 bases at J, leaving 5 bases unmatched. CDR3 amino acids: CASSQGQGPYEQYF. The CDR3 region has the DNA TGTGCCAGCAGCCAGGGACAGGGGCCGTACGAGCAGTACTTC.

The V call is TRBV11-3, the J call TRBJ2-3, with TRBD2 matching 11 bases. J gave up 1 base and V 3 bases, and 3 bases lay outside the gene matches. Germline CDR1 SGHNT, CDR2 YENEEA. The CDR3 totals 16 residues. The chain's CDR3 is CASSFLSGGGTDTQYF. The CDR3 nucleotides are TGTGCCAGCAGCTTTCTTAGCGGGGGGGGCACAGATACGCAGTATTTT.

The V call is TRBV5-1, the J call TRBJ2-5; 10 bases are shared with TRBD1. The CDR3 totals 15 residues. After removal of 2 bases from V and 5 bases from J, the junction contained 6 bases not matched to a gene. Germline V gene data show CDR1 as SGHRS and CDR2 as YFSETQ. The CDR3 region has the DNA TGCGCCAGCAGCTTCCGACAGGGGGCCCGTGAGACCCAGTACTTC. Translated: CASSFRQGARETQYF. Supplemented by reference TRBV5-1 and TRBJ2-5, the full variable domain reads KAGVTQTPRYLIKTRGQQVTLSCSPISGHRSVSWYQQTPGQGLQFLFEYFSETQRNKGNFPGRFSGRQFSNSRSEMNVSTLELGDSALYLCASSFRQGARETQYFGPGTRLLVL.

The rearrangement uses TRBV2 and TRBJ2-5, with 7 bases identical to TRBD2. V was clipped by 4 bases and J by 2 bases; unmatched bases: 7. The CDR3 extends over 15 amino acids. The germline CDR1 and CDR2 sequences are SNHLY and FYNNEI. This CDR3 reads CASSVGLAEQETQYF. The DNA of the CDR3 is TGTGCCAGCAGTGTAGGGCTAGCGGAGCAAGAGACCCAGTACTTC.

The rearrangement uses TRBV6-5 and TRBJ1-5; 8 nucleotides align to TRBD1. Germline lookup yields CDR1 MNHEY and CDR2 SVGAGI. V lost 6 bases and J lost 2; bases outside the gene matches: 6. This CDR3 spans 15 amino acids. CDR3 sequence reads: CASRPTGGGNQPQHF. In DNA, the CDR3 is TGTGCCAGCAGACCTACAGGGGGAGGCAATCAGCCCCAGCATTTT.

This clone was detected only once. V usage is TRBV7-9 and J usage is TRBJ2-7; D is possibly TRBD1 (6 bases). V lost 8 bases, J lost 2 bases, and 10 bases lay in between. The germline V gene encodes CDR1 SEHNR and CDR2 FQNEAQ (reference sequence). The CDR3 has 12 amino acids. This CDR3 is CASQGRTYEQYF. The CDR3 DNA follows: TGTGCCAGCCAGGGGCGCACCTACGAGCAGTACTTC.

The chain carries TRBV14 and TRBJ1-2; TRBD1 matches at 8 bases. This CDR3 is built from 15 residues. Per germline, CDR1 SGHDN and CDR2 FVKESK. V shed 5 bases, J shed 4 bases, and the junction held 9 bases outside the gene matches. The CDR3 DNA reads as TGTGCCAGCAGCAACTCAGGGGGCGAATCCTATGGCTACACCTTC. Residues: CASSNSGGESYGYTF.

The chain employs TRBV5-4 and TRBJ1-1, with 7 bases aligning to TRBD1. The J segment lost 6 bases and the V segment lost 3 bases, leaving 11 bases of the junction unmatched. The CDR3 has 15 residues. From germline, CDR1 is SGHNT and CDR2 YYREEE (reference sequence). CDR3: CASSSDRVRGAEAFF. CDR3 in DNA: TGTGCCAGCAGCTCCGACAGGGTAAGAGGCGCTGAAGCTTTCTTT.

This rearrangement joins TRBV6-5 to TRBJ1-2; D remains ambiguous. Germline values: CDR1 MNHEY, CDR2 SVGAGI. This CDR3 spans 13 amino acids. Trimming removed 8 bases at V and 4 bases at J, with 14 bases between. In DNA, the CDR3 is TGTGCCAGCTTCCAAACAGAGAGCTATGGCTACACCTTC. This codes for CASFQTESYGYTF.

The chain combines TRBV27 with TRBJ1-2, with 9 positions matching TRBD1. CDR1 and CDR2 (germline): MNHEY, SMNVEV (reference sequence). The junction had 2 bases not matched to a gene; V was cut back by 2 bases and J by 7 bases. This CDR3 contains 13 residues. The CDR3 bases are TGTGCCAGCAGTTTAGACAGGGGGGGTGGCTACACCTTC. Translating gives CASSLDRGGGYTF.

J is TRBJ2-7 and V is TRBV4-3; D is uncertain. This CDR3 has 15 amino acids. The V gene lost 0 bases and the J gene lost 2 bases, with 11 bases spanning the gap. Germline lookup yields CDR1 LGHNA and CDR2 YSLEER. This CDR3 is CASSQDARNTYEQYF. DNA of the CDR3: TGCGCCAGCAGCCAAGACGCCAGGAATACCTACGAGCAGTACTTC.